This TCR beta chain was captured in a study of CXCR3-negative and CXCR3-positive naive CD8 T cells. Researchers prepared the TRB cDNA libraries using 5' RACE with UMI labels. TCRdb reprocessed the 5' RACE reads and stores each CDR3 protein as one record, lacking DNA. Reported are more than 100,000 distinct CDR3 sequences; the ten largest clones contain 0.4% to 0.45%. In regard to this clonotype: The target antigen is unknown.

Study-wide results and caveats: Relative to memory CD8+ cells, whose diversity was much lower, both naive subsets had comparably high diversity. After cryopreservation, CXCR3 expression dropped partially; most assays used fresh PBMCs. Comparison of naive cells showed more hydrophobic TRB CDR3s in CXCR3-positive than in CXCR3-negative naive cells.

Researchers sorted approximately 290,000 cells of each CD8+ T cell subset in triplicate. Germline lookup yields CDR1 MGHRA and CDR2 YSYEKL. The CDR3 has 15 amino acids. The receptor's source is a human donor in good health. Some clones in this sample may be carry-over from other donors' samples. Sequencing used naive CXCR3+ CD8+ T cells from blood. The subset was: CD45RO-CCR7+CD27+CD95- naive CD8+ T cells expressing CXCR3 (TNR3+). The chain recombines TRBV4-1 with TRBJ2-7; TCRdb designates TRBD1, a call that cannot be tested without DNA. CDR3 amino acids: CASSRSGGSSYEQYF.